This T cell receptor (beta chain) was recovered during a study of PD-1 blockade in classical Hodgkin lymphoma. Time point noted: cycle 4 day 1 (C4D1), after less than 7 weeks of nivolumab. Every one of the patients relapsed after autologous stem cell transplantation (brentuximab vedotin exposure was variable). It was by magnetic negative selection that CD8+ T cells were isolated from thawed PBMCs. The CDR3 has 15 residues. Germline CDR1 SEHNR, CDR2 FQNEAQ (reference sequence). V was clipped by 8 bases and J by 4 bases, with 20 bases between them. TCRdb's table, derived via immunoSEQ multiplex PCR, lists solely in-frame clones and lacks some. The sample lists roughly 6,000 clones, 73% occurring once.

This receptor was obtained from a human donor with classical Hodgkin lymphoma. The V call is TRBV7-9, the J call TRBJ2-5; maybe TRBD2 (7 bases). Sequenced here: CD8+ T cells from blood, sampled before the fourth cycle of nivolumab. The CDR3 reads CASEDGEGGRETQYF. The CDR3 DNA reads TGTGCCAGCGAGGACGGGGAGGGGGGGCGAGAGACCCAGTACTTC.